A single sample gave rise to the 18 T cell receptor beta chains below, sequenced in a study of Graves' ophthalmopathy and Graves' hyperthyroidism. Amplification from RNA transcripts yielded the TCR beta CDR3 regions. First-round RT-PCR used HTBI primers; second-round multiplex PCR followed. TCRdb reanalysed the multiplex PCR reads using MiXCR and keeps one entry per CDR3 protein. The sample carries a few hundred thousand distinct CDR3 sequences, roughly 17% recorded once. Sequences were obtained from peripheral blood. Every receptor here comes from an adult woman with stable Graves' hyperthyroidism.

The chain links TRBV2 to TRBJ2-2; TRBD1 agrees at 7 bases. The CDR3 has 16 residues. Germline loops: CDR1 SNHLY, CDR2 FYNNEI. With 6 bases clipped from V and 2 bases from J, the junction kept 9 bases outside the gene matches. The chain's CDR3 is CASSPQGPQNTGELFF. CDR3 DNA sequence: TGTGCCAGCAGCCCACAGGGGCCTCAAAACACCGGGGAGCTGTTTTTT.

In this sample, this clonotype turned up many times. The J gene is TRBJ2-3, the V gene TRBV28, with a weak D call TRBD2 (5 bases). Trimming stripped 8 bases from V and 2 bases from J, with 17 bases between. The CDR3 is 15 residues long. Germline CDR1 reads MDHEN; CDR2 reads SYDVKM. In nucleotides, the CDR3 is TGTGCCAGCGAACCCGGCGGAGCGGTCACAGATACGCAGTATTTT. The encoded protein is CASEPGGAVTDTQYF.

The table lists this clonotype with many counts. The genes are TRBV27 and TRBJ1-1; D call uncertain. CDR3 size: 13 residues. Germline values: CDR1 MNHEY, CDR2 SMNVEV (reference sequence). V lost 5 bases and J 6 bases, leaving 13 bases between the germline ends. In DNA form, the CDR3 reads TGTGCCAGCAGTCAAGGGTCCGGCGCTGAAGCTTTCTTT. This gives the protein CASSQGSGAEAFF.

This clonotype was seen a handful of times. The chain employs TRBV12-3 or TRBV12-4 and TRBJ1-6, with unresolved D. The V gene lost 6 bases and the J gene lost 1 base, with 16 bases spanning the gap. This CDR3 region has 17 residues. The DNA for the CDR3 is TGTGCCAGCAGCTACCGGGCCCAGGAATCCTATAATTCACCCCTCCACTTT. Translated: CASSYRAQESYNSPLHF.

This clonotype appeared many times. The chain combines TRBV7-9 with TRBJ1-5; 8 bases match TRBD1. V lost 5 bases and J lost 6; bases outside the gene matches: 9. The CDR3 sequence is 15 residues long. Germline assignment: CDR1 SEHNR and CDR2 FQNEAQ (reference sequence). The CDR3 nucleotides are TGTGCCAGCAGCCCAACGGACAGGGCGGGTCAGCCCCAGCATTTT. Protein sequence: CASSPTDRAGQPQHF. The full variable domain, in which reference TRBV7-9 and TRBJ1-5 provide the parts outside the CDR3, is DTGVSQNPRHKITKRGQNVTFRCDPISEHNRLYWYRQTLGQGPEFLTYFQNEAQLEKSRLLSDRFSAERPKGSFSTLEIQRTEQGDSAMYLCASSPTDRAGQPQHFGDGTRLSIL.

This clonotype was observed a handful of times. V usage is TRBV4-1 and J usage is TRBJ2-5; no firm D call. This CDR3 is built from 14 residues. Germline CDR1 and CDR2: MGHRA and YSYEKL. V dropped 4 bases and J dropped 5 bases, with 14 bases sitting between them. The CDR3 protein is CASSPQPDRETQYF. CDR3 sequence (DNA): TGCGCCAGCAGCCCCCAGCCCGATCGGGAGACCCAGTACTTC.

This chain joins TRBV20-1 and TRBJ2-7, with D hard to call. The CDR3 covers 14 residues. Germline CDR1 is DFQATT and CDR2 is SNEGSKA (reference sequence). Trimming removed 3 bases from V and 3 bases from J, with 15 bases in between. The CDR3 is CSASLPPSLYEQYF. CDR3 sequence (DNA): TGCAGTGCTAGCCTTCCGCCATCGCTCTACGAGCAGTACTTC.

The chain links TRBV18 to TRBJ2-7; 7 positions agree with TRBD2. CDR3 length: 15 amino acids. The J segment lost 3 bases and the V segment lost 0 bases, leaving 5 bases of the junction unmatched. Germline V gene data show CDR1 as KGHSH and CDR2 as LQKENI. DNA of the CDR3: TGTGCCAGCTCACCACCGGGCGGGAGTCGCTACGAGCAGTACTTC. It translates to CASSPPGGSRYEQYF.

This clonotype occurred many times. The chain couples TRBV12-3 or TRBV12-4 to TRBJ1-1; 9 positions agree with TRBD1. V shed 6 bases and J 1 base; nucleotides not matched to a gene: 9. The CDR3 spans 16 residues. This CDR3 reads CASRKTGTGSNTEAFF. DNA for the CDR3: TGTGCCAGCAGGAAGACCGGGACAGGGTCGAACACTGAAGCTTTCTTT.

This clonotype has ten or more counts. The V call is TRBV18, the J call TRBJ2-7; 10 nucleotides line up with TRBD2. V lost 8 bases, J lost 0 bases, and 4 bases stayed unmatched. The CDR3 loop spans 14 amino acids. Per the germline V gene, CDR1 is KGHSH and CDR2 is LQKENI. The CDR3 reads CASSPSGSSYEQYF. CDR3 nucleotide sequence: TGTGCCAGCAGTCCTAGCGGGAGCTCCTACGAGCAGTACTTC.

The sample holds many counts of this clonotype. The chain joins TRBV19 to TRBJ1-5, with 8 bases fitting TRBD1. The CDR3 totals 15 residues. Looked up from germline, CDR1 is LNHDA and CDR2 is SQIVND (reference sequence). V lost 7 bases, J lost 7 bases, and 12 bases stayed unmatched. Here the CDR3 reads CASTPGQGAGQPQHF. The CDR3, as DNA: TGTGCCAGTACCCCCGGGCAGGGGGCAGGGCAGCCCCAGCATTTT.

This clonotype was seen many times. The chain recombines TRBV2 with TRBJ1-2, with D tentatively TRBD1 (5 bases). V lost 6 bases and J lost 4, with 18 bases in between. The germline gives CDR1 SNHLY, CDR2 FYNNEI. This CDR3 has 15 residues. The CDR3 protein is CASRTVGGEIYGYTF. As DNA, the CDR3 is TGTGCCAGCAGGACTGTTGGGGGGGAAATCTATGGCTACACCTTC.

This clonotype was seen at least ten times. The rearrangement links TRBV19 to TRBJ2-7, with D perhaps TRBD1 (6 bases). V was cut by 3 bases and J by 3 bases, with 9 bases left in between. The CDR3 length is 13 residues. Germline V gene lookup returns CDR1 LNHDA and CDR2 SQIVND (reference sequence). The CDR3 bases are TGTGCCAGTAGTATCGACAGGTACTACGAGCAGTACTTC. Protein: CASSIDRYYEQYF.

This clonotype has ten or more counts. This chain links TRBV20-1 with TRBJ1-3; D unresolved. Trimming took 6 bases from V and 1 from J, leaving 13 bases between them. The CDR3 covers 14 residues. Germline-derived CDR1 and CDR2 are DFQATT and SNEGSKA (reference sequence). In nucleotides, the CDR3 is TGCAGTGCGCCTATTTCACAGTCTGGAAACACCATATATTTT. Translation: CSAPISQSGNTIYF.

This clonotype was seen many times. The chain is built from TRBV30 and TRBJ1-1; D uncertain. Germline V gene sequence: CDR1 GTSNPN, CDR2 SVGIG (reference sequence). V was clipped by 0 bases and J by 4 bases, with 9 bases between them. The CDR3 has 13 amino acids. CDR3 bases: TGTGCCTGGAGTGTAGTGTATCCCACTGAAGCTTTCTTT. Its translation: CAWSVVYPTEAFF.

This clonotype was seen ten or more times. V is TRBV6-1 and J is TRBJ2-7; D gene uncertain. CDR1 and CDR2 from the germline V gene are MNHNS and SASEGT. Trimming stripped 8 bases from V and 0 bases from J, with 14 bases between. This CDR3 has 14 residues. The CDR3 DNA sequence: TGTGCCAGCGGTAGGGATCTTCTCTCCTACGAGCAGTACTTC. Protein: CASGRDLLSYEQYF.

This clonotype was counted at least ten times. The chain joins TRBV29-1 to TRBJ1-2, with 8 bases fitting TRBD1. With V trimmed by 7 bases and J by 6 bases, 13 bases remained unmatched. This CDR3 has 14 amino acids. CDR1 SQVTM and CDR2 ANQGSEA come from the germline V gene. Written as DNA, the CDR3 is TGCAGCGCCCGAAATCTAGGGACAGGAGATGGCTACACCTTC. Translated: CSARNLGTGDGYTF.

In its sample, this clonotype was seen many times. V and J are TRBV6-5 and TRBJ2-7; 13 bases agree with TRBD2. J was trimmed by 2 bases and V by 6 bases; bases with no gene match: 7. Germline V gene sequence: CDR1 MNHEY, CDR2 SVGAGI. This CDR3 contains 16 residues. Written as DNA, the CDR3 is TGTGCCAGCAGCTCACCTGGGACTAGCGGGACCTACGAGCAGTACTTC. Its protein is CASSSPGTSGTYEQYF.